The following is a T cell receptor beta chain sequence with its context. No antigen is known for it. Assay used: immunoSEQ multiplex PCR; TCRdb lists only in-frame clones, some missing. Among more than 4,000 clones listed, 66% were seen once. This entry is derived from a study of STAT3 mutations in large granular lymphocyte leukemia. Study-wide context: Immunosuppressive therapy was given to more than half of T-LGLL patients. General study points: TCR clonotype switching after therapy occurred in 6 of 18 patients. At least one immunodominant TCR beta clonotype appeared in every T-cell large granular lymphocyte leukemia patient.

The CDR3 is 12 residues long. After removal of 3 bases from V and 8 bases from J, the junction contained 6 bases not matched to a gene. Germline lookup yields CDR1 GTSNPN and CDR2 SVGIG (reference sequence). Sequenced input: peripheral blood mononuclear cells. The receptor's source is a man in his 60s with T-cell large granular lymphocyte leukemia. Some clones in this sample may be carry-over from other donors' samples. This rearrangement joins TRBV30 to TRBJ1-2; the match to TRBD1 covers 7 bases. The CDR3 region is CAWSQGGTGYTF. The DNA for the CDR3 is TGTGCCTGGAGCCAGGGGGGGACGGGCTACACCTTC.